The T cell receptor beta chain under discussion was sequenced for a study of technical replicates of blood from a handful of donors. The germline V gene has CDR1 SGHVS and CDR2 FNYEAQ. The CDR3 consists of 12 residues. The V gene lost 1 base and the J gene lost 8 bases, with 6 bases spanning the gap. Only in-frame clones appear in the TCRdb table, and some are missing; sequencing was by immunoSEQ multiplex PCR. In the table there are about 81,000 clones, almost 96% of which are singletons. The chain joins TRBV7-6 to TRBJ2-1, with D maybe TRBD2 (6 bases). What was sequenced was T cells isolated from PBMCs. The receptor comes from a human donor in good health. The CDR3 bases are TGTGCCAGCAGCTTAGGGGGGGATGAGCAGTTCTTC. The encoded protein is CASSLGGDEQFF.